This note documents a single T cell receptor beta chain sequence. Antigen unknown. The gene symbols are mouse symbols. The DNA ends 1 residue before the CDR3 does, and the rest of the CDR3 is filled in from the germline J gene. Germline-derived CDR1 and CDR2 are SGHSA and FRNQAP. This CDR3 has 14 residues. V shed 0 bases and J shed 0 bases, with 2 bases lying between them. The source of the sample is a study of tissue T cells after allogeneic stem cell transplantation. Study results and limitations: Shared clones across patients were few; motif clustering revealed tissue-specific shared signatures. The patient cohort was small and clinically heterogeneous, with limited sampling depth. In patients and mice, blood and spleen missed much of tissue repertoire. Alloreactivity or antigen specificity of tissue TCRs was not determined; some clones might be host cells.

The data were produced by immunoSEQ multiplex PCR, yet TCRdb's version contains in-frame clones alone and is incomplete. This table holds several thousand clones, under 60% found once. The time point here: mouse harvest day 7 after allogeneic transplant. Mouse grafts combined 10^7 T-cell-depleted bone marrow cells with 10^6 splenic CD5+ T cells. The chain combines TRBV16 with TRBJ2-2; no reliable D call. The TCR was taken from a female BALB/c mouse given C57BL/6 T cells with graft-versus-host disease after an allogeneic hematopoietic cell transplant. Sequenced sample: gut tissue. CDR3 DNA, as far as it was read: TGTGCAAGCAGCTTAGACCCAAACACCGGGCAGCTCTAC. Amino acids: CASSLDPNTGQLY. In full, the CDR3 reads CASSLDPNTGQLYF. The full variable domain, its missing parts supplied by reference TRBV16 and TRBJ2-2, is NAGVIQTPRHKVTGKGQEATLWCEPISGHSAVFWYRQTIVQGLEFLTYFRNQAPIDDSGMPKERFSAQMPNQSHSTLKIQSTQPQDSAVYLCASSLDPNTGQLYFGEGSKLTVL.